A selection of T cell receptor beta chains follows, all from one sample in a study of human T cells and chemical hapten exposure. Each CDR3 protein is one row after TCRdb ran MiXCR on the RACE reads. Of 380,000 or so distinct CDR3 sequences in the sample, 4.8% were seen once. Sequencing used whole blood, obtained in connection with sensitization to the hapten diphenylcyclopropenone (DPC). These receptors were taken from a woman aged 50 to 60 with alopecia areata. Some clones in this sample may be carry-over from other donors' samples. The CDR3 runs from the conserved cysteine through the conserved F or W. A D gene is named only where the DNA matches it firmly. Size is omitted from some rows. Given values are once, few, many or a class for expanded clones.

>TRBJ1-1|many|TRBV7-3|.|13
TGTGCCAGCAGCTCAGGCCATGGGACTGAAGCTTTCTTT
CASSSGHGTEAFF
>TRBJ1-1|many|TRBV29-1|TRBD1|13
TGCAGCGTTGTGGGACAGGTGAACACTGAAGCTTTCTTT
CSVVGQVNTEAFF
>TRBJ1-1|few|TRBV6-2/TRBV6-3|TRBD1|14
TGTGCCAGCAGACGGACAGGATATAACACTGAAGCTTTCTTT
CASRRTGYNTEAFF
>TRBJ1-1|few|TRBV5-1|TRBD1|15
TGCGCCAGCTCCAGGGAGGGGGCGCGTGGAACTGAAGCTTTCTTT
CASSREGARGTEAFF
>TRBJ2-1|.|TRBV9|TRBD2|14
TGTGCCAGCAGCCCGAGGGACTACCCCAATGAGCAGTTCTTC
CASSPRDYPNEQFF
>TRBJ2-7|few|TRBV5-6|TRBD1|13
TGTGCCAGCAGCTTCGGGACAGAGTACGAGCAGTACTTC
CASSFGTEYEQYF
>TRBJ1-2|few|TRBV27|.|15
TGTGCCAGCAGTTTAAGCCCAGACCTAAACTATGGCTACACCTTC
CASSLSPDLNYGYTF
>TRBJ2-2|.|TRBV10-2|.|16
TGCGCCAGCAGTGAGCTTAGGGAGTTTTACCCCGGGGAGCTGTTTTTT
CASSELREFYPGELFF
>TRBJ2-1|many|TRBV7-2|.|13
TGTGCCAGCATCCCAGAACTAGTCGATGAGCAGTTCTTC
CASIPELVDEQFF
>TRBJ1-1|few|TRBV18|.|15
TGTGCCAGCTCACGACCCGACAGAGCGGGTTCTGAAGCTTTCTTT
CASSRPDRAGSEAFF
>TRBJ1-4|many|TRBV5-1|.|15
TGCGCCAGCACATTGGAGGGATCAACTAATGAAAAACTGTTTTTT
CASTLEGSTNEKLFF
>TRBJ2-1|many|TRBV29-1|.|12
TGCAGCGTTGTTTTCAGCGACAATGAGCAGTTCTTC
CSVVFSDNEQFF
>TRBJ2-3|many|TRBV29-1|TRBD2|12
TGCAGCGTTGTACGGGAGGAAGATACGCAGTATTTT
CSVVREEDTQYF
>TRBJ2-1|many|TRBV12-5|TRBD1|18
TGTGCTAGTGGTTTGACCCTTGACGGGACAGTCCTCTACAATGAGCAGTTCTTC
CASGLTLDGTVLYNEQFF
>TRBJ2-4|.|TRBV5-1|TRBD1|18
TGCGCCAGCAGCTTGGAGGGGACAGGGGCCCTAGCCAAAAACATTCAGTACTTC
CASSLEGTGALAKNIQYF
>TRBJ2-7|many|TRBV20-1|TRBD1|12
TGCAGTGGGGGACAGGGGGTTTACGAGCAGTACTTC
CSGGQGVYEQYF
>TRBJ2-2|.|TRBV28|TRBD2|16
TGTGCCAGCAGTCCCCAGACTAGCGGGAGGGCCCGGGAGCTGTTTTTT
CASSPQTSGRARELFF
>TRBJ1-1|many|TRBV12-3/TRBV12-4|.|13
TGTGCCAGCACCCTGGGGGCGAACACTGAAGCTTTCTTT
CASTLGANTEAFF
>TRBJ2-3|.|TRBV12-3/TRBV12-4|.|15
TGTGCCAGCAGTTTAGGGGACGTGAGCATCGATACGCAGTATTTT
CASSLGDVSIDTQYF
>TRBJ2-3|many|TRBV29-1|TRBD2|13
TGCAGCGCTGGACTAGCGGCCACAGATACGCAGTATTTT
CSAGLAATDTQYF
>TRBJ2-4|few|TRBV12-3/TRBV12-4|TRBD2|13
TGTGCCAGCAGCGGACTAGCGGGGCACATTCAGTACTTC
CASSGLAGHIQYF
>TRBJ2-1|many|TRBV4-1|.|16
TGCGCCAGCATGGGGCCAAGGGGAACTACCTACAATGAGCAGTTCTTC
CASMGPRGTTYNEQFF
>TRBJ2-3|few|TRBV20-1|.|12
TGCAGTGCCACGCCCAGCGAAGATACGCAGTATTTT
CSATPSEDTQYF
>TRBJ2-4|few|TRBV19|TRBD2|17
TGTGCCAGTAGTGCTAGCGGGACAACGTTAGCCAAAAACATTCAGTACTTC
CASSASGTTLAKNIQYF
>TRBJ2-5|few|TRBV12-3/TRBV12-4|TRBD2|14
TGTGCCAGCAGTTTAGGTAGCGGGCTGGGGGCCCAGTACTTC
CASSLGSGLGAQYF
>TRBJ1-1|.|TRBV5-6|TRBD1|15
TGTGCCAGCAGCTCTCGACAGGGGATGAACACTGAAGCTTTCTTT
CASSSRQGMNTEAFF
>TRBJ1-5|many|TRBV20-1|TRBD1|15
TGCAGTGCCTTTACCCGGACAGGGGAAGGGCAGCCCCAGCATTTT
CSAFTRTGEGQPQHF